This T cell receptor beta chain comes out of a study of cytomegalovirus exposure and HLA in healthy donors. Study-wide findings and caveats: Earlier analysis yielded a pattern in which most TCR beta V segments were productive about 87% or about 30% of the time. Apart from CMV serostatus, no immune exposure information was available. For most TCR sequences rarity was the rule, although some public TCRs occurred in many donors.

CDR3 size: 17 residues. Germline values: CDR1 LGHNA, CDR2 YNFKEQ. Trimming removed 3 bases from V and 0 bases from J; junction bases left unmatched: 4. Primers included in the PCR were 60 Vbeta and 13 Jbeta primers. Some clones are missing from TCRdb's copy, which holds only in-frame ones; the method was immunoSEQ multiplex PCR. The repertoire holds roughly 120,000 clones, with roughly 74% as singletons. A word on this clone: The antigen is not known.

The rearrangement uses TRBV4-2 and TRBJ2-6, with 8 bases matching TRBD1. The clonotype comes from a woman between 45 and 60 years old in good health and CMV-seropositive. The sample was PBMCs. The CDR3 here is CASSQGTGTSGANVLTF. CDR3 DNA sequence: TGTGCCAGCAGCCAGGGGACAGGTACCTCTGGGGCCAACGTCCTGACTTTC.